This T cell receptor (beta chain) was observed in a study of blood T cell repertoires in COVID-19. Profiling relied on immunoSEQ multiplex PCR, and the TCRdb table lists in-frame clones only, not all of them. In the table there are 200,000 to 250,000 clones, approximately 90% of which are singletons. The CDR3 is made up of 15 amino acids. With 6 bases removed from V and 9 bases from J, the gap between germline ends came to 20 bases. Germline V CDR1 and CDR2: KGHSH, LQKENI. The sequence came from a woman in her late teens or twenties who had recovered from COVID-19. This chain joins TRBV18 and TRBJ1-4; D unclear. The specimen was peripheral blood. The CDR3 region is CASSPSVGRDQKLFF. The CDR3 nucleotides read TGTGCCAGCTCGCCATCGGTAGGGAGGGATCAAAAACTGTTTTTT.